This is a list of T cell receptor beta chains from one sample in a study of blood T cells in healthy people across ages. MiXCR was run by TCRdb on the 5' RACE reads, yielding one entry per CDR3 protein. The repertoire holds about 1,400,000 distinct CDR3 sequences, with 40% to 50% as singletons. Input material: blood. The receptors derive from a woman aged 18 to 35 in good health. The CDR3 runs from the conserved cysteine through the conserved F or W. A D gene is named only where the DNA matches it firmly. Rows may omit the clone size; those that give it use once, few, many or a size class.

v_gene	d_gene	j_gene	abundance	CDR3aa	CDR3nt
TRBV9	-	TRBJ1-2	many	CASGQGPNYGYTF	TGTGCCAGCGGGCAGGGACCCAACTATGGCTACACCTTC
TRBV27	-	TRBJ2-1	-	CASHRSSYNEQFF	TGTGCCAGCCATCGGAGCTCCTACAATGAGCAGTTCTTC
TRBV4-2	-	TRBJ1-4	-	CASSQDGGKLSEKLFF	TGTGCCAGCAGCCAAGATGGCGGGAAATTAAGCGAAAAACTGTTTTTT
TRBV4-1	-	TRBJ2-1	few	CASSQDLEGGSYNEQFF	TGCGCCAGCAGCCAAGATTTGGAGGGGGGCTCCTACAATGAGCAGTTCTTC
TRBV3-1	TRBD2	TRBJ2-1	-	CASSPVSSGHYEQFF	TGTGCCAGCAGCCCGGTTAGTAGCGGGCACTACGAGCAGTTCTTC
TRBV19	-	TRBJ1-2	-	CASSPTDAGYGYTF	TGTGCCAGTAGTCCAACGGACGCCGGTTATGGCTACACCTTC
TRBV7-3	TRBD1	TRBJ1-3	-	CASREGGPGNTIYF	TGTGCCAGCAGGGAAGGGGGCCCTGGAAACACCATATATTTT
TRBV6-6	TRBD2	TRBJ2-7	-	CASSASGSSSYNEQYF	TGTGCCAGCAGTGCCAGCGGGAGCAGCTCCTACAATGAGCAGTACTTC
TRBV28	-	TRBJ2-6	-	CASHSGANVLTF	TGTGCCAGTCACTCTGGGGCCAACGTCCTGACTTTC
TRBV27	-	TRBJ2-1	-	CASSLRLGVGNEQFF	TGTGCCAGCAGCCTCCGATTGGGGGTGGGAAATGAGCAGTTCTTC
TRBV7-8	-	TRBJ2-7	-	CASSLEPGSYEQYF	TGTGCCAGCAGCTTAGAGCCAGGTTCCTACGAGCAGTACTTC
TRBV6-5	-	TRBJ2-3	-	CASSPRPKGDTQYF	TGTGCCAGCAGTCCTAGACCGAAAGGGGATACGCAGTATTTT
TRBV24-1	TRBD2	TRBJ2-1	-	CATMTGLSGVKPYNEQFF	TGTGCCACCATGACAGGTCTTAGCGGGGTAAAACCCTACAATGAGCAGTTCTTC
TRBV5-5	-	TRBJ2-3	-	CASSTPVTDTQYF	TGTGCCAGCAGCACCCCAGTCACAGATACGCAGTATTTT
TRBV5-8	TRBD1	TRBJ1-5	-	CASSIGAQQGATQHF	TGTGCCAGCAGCATAGGAGCTCAACAGGGGGCTACCCAGCATTTT
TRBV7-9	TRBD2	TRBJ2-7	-	CASTGGSWAGLEQYF	TGTGCCAGCACCGGGGGGTCTTGGGCGGGTCTCGAGCAGTACTTC
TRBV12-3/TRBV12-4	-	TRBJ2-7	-	CASSLGNNYEQYF	TGTGCCAGCAGTTTAGGCAACAATTACGAGCAGTACTTC
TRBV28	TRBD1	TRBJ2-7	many	CASSLGTGRLEQYF	TGTGCCAGCAGTTTGGGGACAGGGAGGCTCGAGCAGTACTTC
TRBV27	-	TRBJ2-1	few	CASSTELSSYNEQFF	TGTGCCAGCAGTACAGAATTGAGCTCCTACAATGAGCAGTTCTTC
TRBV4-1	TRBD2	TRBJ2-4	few	CASSQAPTQGLAYQYF	TGCGCCAGCAGCCAAGCTCCGACACAGGGACTAGCTTATCAGTACTTC
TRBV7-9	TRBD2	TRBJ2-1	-	CASSIVSGAYNEQFF	TGTGCCAGCAGCATTGTGAGCGGGGCCTACAATGAGCAGTTCTTC
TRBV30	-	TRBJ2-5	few	CAWSYGGETQYF	TGTGCCTGGAGTTACGGGGGAGAGACCCAGTACTTC
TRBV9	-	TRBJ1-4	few	CASSVGADNEKLFF	TGTGCCAGCAGCGTCGGGGCCGATAATGAAAAACTGTTTTTT
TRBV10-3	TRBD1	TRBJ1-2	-	CATTQGDCGYTF	TGTGCCACCACTCAGGGGGATTGTGGCTACACCTTC
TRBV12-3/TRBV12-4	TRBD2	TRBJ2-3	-	CANSPGTSGISTDTQYF	TGTGCCAACAGTCCCGGGACTAGCGGGATTTCAACAGATACGCAGTATTTT
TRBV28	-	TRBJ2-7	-	CALQRGGGYEQYF	TGTGCCCTACAAAGGGGGGGGGGCTACGAGCAGTACTTC
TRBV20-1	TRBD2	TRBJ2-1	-	CSASSASGAGNEQFF	TGCAGTGCTAGTTCCGCTAGCGGGGCCGGGAATGAGCAGTTCTTC
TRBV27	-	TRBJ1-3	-	CASSLGVRGNTIYF	TGTGCCAGCAGTTTAGGGGTGAGAGGAAACACCATATATTTT
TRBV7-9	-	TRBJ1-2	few	CASSLEHHTFLGYTF	TGTGCCAGCAGCTTAGAACACCATACCTTTTTGGGCTACACCTTC
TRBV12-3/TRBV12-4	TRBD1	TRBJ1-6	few	CASRRDRENSPLHF	TGTGCCAGCCGAAGGGACAGAGAAAATTCACCCCTCCACTTT
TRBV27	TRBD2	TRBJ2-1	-	CASIQGTSGNNEQFF	TGTGCCAGCATACAAGGGACTAGCGGGAACAATGAGCAGTTCTTC
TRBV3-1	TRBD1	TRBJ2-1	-	CASSQEGTGDHNEQFF	TGTGCCAGCAGCCAAGAGGGGACAGGGGACCACAATGAGCAGTTCTTC
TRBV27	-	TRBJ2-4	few	CASLNQNIQYF	TGTGCCAGCTTAAACCAGAACATTCAGTACTTC
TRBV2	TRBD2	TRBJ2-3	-	CASSQGRLAGETPSTDTQYF	TGTGCCAGCAGTCAAGGGAGACTAGCGGGGGAGACACCAAGCACAGATACGCAGTATTTT
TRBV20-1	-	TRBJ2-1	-	CSARSHSGRNYNEQFF	TGCAGTGCTAGATCACACAGCGGAAGGAATTACAATGAGCAGTTCTTC
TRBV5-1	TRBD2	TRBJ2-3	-	CASSSTSGGAYTQYF	TGCGCCAGCAGCTCGACTAGCGGAGGTGCATATACGCAGTATTTT
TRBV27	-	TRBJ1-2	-	CASIGPNYGYTF	TGTGCCAGCATTGGGCCCAACTATGGCTACACCTTC
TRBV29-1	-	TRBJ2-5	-	CSVEAAGVQETQYF	TGCAGCGTTGAAGCGGCAGGGGTCCAAGAGACCCAGTACTTC
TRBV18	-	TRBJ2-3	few	CASSPPTGAPTDTQYF	TGTGCCAGCTCGCCACCAACGGGGGCCCCCACAGATACGCAGTATTTT
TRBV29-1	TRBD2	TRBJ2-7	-	CSVEELGRDEQYF	TGCAGCGTTGAAGAGCTGGGGAGGGACGAGCAGTACTTC
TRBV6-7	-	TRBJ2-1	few	CASTTDRTHSYNEQFF	TGTGCCAGCACCACTGACAGAACTCACTCCTACAATGAGCAGTTCTTC
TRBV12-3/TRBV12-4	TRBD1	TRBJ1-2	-	CASRGTGGYGYTF	TGTGCCAGCCGGGGGACAGGGGGCTATGGCTACACCTTC
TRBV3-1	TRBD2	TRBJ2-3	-	CASSQDVPGGKTDTQYF	TGTGCCAGCAGCCAAGACGTCCCGGGAGGGAAAACAGACACGCAGTATTTT